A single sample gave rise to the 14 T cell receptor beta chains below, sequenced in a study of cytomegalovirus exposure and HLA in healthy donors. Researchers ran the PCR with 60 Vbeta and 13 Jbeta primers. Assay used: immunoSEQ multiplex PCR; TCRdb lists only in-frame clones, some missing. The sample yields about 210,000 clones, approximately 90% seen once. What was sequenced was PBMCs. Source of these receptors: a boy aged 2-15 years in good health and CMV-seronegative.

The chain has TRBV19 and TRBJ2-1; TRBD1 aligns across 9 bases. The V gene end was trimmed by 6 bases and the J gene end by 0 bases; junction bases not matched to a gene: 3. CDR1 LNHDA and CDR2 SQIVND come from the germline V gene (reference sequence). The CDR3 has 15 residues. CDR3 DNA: TGTGCCAGTAGCCAGACAGGGGGCTCCTACAATGAGCAGTTCTTC. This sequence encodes CASSQTGGSYNEQFF. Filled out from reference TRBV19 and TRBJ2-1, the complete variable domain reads DGGITQSPKYLFRKEGQNVTLSCEQNLNHDAMYWYRQDPGQGLRLIYYSQIVNDFQKGDIAEGYSVSREKKESFPLTVTSAQKNPTAFYLCASSQTGGSYNEQFFGPGTRLTVL.

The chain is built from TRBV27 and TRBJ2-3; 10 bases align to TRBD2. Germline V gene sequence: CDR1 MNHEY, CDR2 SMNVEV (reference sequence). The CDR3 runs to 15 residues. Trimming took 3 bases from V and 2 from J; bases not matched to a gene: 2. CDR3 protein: CASSFGLAATDTQYF. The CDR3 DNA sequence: TGTGCCAGCAGTTTCGGACTAGCGGCCACAGATACGCAGTATTTT.

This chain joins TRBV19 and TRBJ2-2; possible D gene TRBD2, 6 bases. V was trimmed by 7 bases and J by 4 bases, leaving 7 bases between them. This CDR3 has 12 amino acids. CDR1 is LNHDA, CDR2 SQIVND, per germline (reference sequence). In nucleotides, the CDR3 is TGTGCCAGTATCGGGGGCACCGGGGAGCTGTTTTTT. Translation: CASIGGTGELFF.

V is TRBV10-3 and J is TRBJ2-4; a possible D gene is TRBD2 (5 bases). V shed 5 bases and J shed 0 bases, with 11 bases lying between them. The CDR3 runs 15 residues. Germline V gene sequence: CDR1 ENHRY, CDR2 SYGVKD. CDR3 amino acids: CAISPGGLAKNIQYF. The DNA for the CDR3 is TGTGCCATCAGTCCGGGCGGGTTAGCCAAAAACATTCAGTACTTC.

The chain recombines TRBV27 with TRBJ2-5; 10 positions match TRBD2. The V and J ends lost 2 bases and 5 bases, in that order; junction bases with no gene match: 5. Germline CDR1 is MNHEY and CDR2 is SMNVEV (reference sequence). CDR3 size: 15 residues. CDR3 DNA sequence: TGTGCCAGCAGTTTAAGCGGGAGGGCCGGTGAGACCCAGTACTTC. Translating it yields CASSLSGRAGETQYF.

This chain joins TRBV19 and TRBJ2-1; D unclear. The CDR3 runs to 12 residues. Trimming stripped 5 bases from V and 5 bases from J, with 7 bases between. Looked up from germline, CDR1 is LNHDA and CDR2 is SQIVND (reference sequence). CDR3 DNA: TGTGCCAGTAGTGTCCTAGACAATGAGCAGTTCTTC. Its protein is CASSVLDNEQFF. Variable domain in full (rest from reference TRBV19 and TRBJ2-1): DGGITQSPKYLFRKEGQNVTLSCEQNLNHDAMYWYRQDPGQGLRLIYYSQIVNDFQKGDIAEGYSVSREKKESFPLTVTSAQKNPTAFYLCASSVLDNEQFFGPGTRLTVL.

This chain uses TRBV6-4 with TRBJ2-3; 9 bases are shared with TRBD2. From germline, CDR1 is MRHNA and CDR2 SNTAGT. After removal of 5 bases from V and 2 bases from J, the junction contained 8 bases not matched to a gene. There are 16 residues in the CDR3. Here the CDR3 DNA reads TGTGCCAGCAGTCCGTTAGCGGGAGCAGCCACAGATACGCAGTATTTT. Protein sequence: CASSPLAGAATDTQYF.

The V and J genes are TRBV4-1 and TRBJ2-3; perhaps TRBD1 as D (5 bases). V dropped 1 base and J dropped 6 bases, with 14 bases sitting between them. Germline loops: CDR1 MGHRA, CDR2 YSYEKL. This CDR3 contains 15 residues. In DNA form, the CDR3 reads TGCGCCAGCAGCCAAGGAGTCGCCAACAGGGATACGCAGTATTTT. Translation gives CASSQGVANRDTQYF.

This CDR3 reads CASSKVTGKNTEAFF. The DNA for the CDR3 is TGTGCCAGCAGCAAAGTGACAGGGAAGAACACTGAAGCTTTCTTT. The chain combines TRBV21-1 with TRBJ1-1; the DNA was not compared with TRBD1, the D call given in the table. TRBV21-1 is classified as a pseudogene. The CDR3 has 15 amino acids.

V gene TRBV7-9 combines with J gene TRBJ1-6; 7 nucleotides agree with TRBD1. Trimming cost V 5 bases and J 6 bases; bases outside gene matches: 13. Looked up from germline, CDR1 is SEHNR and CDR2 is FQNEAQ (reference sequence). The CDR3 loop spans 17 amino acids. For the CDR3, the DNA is TGTGCCAGCAGCGCAAAGGGGGCCAGCCACACTAATTCACCCCTCCACTTT. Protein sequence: CASSAKGASHTNSPLHF.

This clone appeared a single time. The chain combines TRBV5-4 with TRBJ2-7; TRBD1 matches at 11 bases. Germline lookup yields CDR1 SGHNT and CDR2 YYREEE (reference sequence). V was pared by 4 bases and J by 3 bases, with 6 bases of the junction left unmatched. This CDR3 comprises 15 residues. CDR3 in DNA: TGTGCCAGCAGCCCCGGGACAGGGGGACGCTACGAGCAGTACTTC. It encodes CASSPGTGGRYEQYF.

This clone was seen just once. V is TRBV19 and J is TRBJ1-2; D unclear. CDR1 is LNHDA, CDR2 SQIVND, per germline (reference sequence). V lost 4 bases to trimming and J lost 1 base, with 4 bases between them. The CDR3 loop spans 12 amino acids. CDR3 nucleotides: TGTGCCAGTAGTACTTATAACTATGGCTACACCTTC. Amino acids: CASSTYNYGYTF. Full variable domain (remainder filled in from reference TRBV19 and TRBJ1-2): DGGITQSPKYLFRKEGQNVTLSCEQNLNHDAMYWYRQDPGQGLRLIYYSQIVNDFQKGDIAEGYSVSREKKESFPLTVTSAQKNPTAFYLCASSTYNYGYTFGSGTRLTVV.

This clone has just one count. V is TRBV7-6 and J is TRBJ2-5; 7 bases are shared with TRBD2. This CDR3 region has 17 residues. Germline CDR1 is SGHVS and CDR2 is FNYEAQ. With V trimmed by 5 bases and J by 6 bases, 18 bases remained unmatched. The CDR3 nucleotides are TGTGCCAGCAGCAACCCCCTCGTTTACGGGAGGAATAAGACCCAGTACTTC. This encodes CASSNPLVYGRNKTQYF.

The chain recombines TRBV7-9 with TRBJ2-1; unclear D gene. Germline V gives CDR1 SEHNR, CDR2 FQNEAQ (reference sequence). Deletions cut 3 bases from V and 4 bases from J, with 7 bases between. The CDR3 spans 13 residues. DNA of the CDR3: TGTGCCAGCAGCTTCTCGGAGTACAATGAGCAGTTCTTC. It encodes CASSFSEYNEQFF.